This T cell receptor (beta chain) was captured by sequencing in a study of blood T cell repertoires in COVID-19. The overall study: There were acute and convalescent COVID-19 samples, and they came from the United States, Italy and Spain. In each case, the material was cDNA or gDNA derived from T cells, B-cell-depleted T cells, or PBMCs.

Clones were sequenced by immunoSEQ multiplex PCR, and TCRdb holds only the in-frame ones, with some missing. The sample has a few hundred thousand clones, 85% to 90% seen once. Seattle's enrolled individuals joined amid active infection and were then monitored longitudinally. Germline V gene sequence: CDR1 SGHTA, CDR2 FQGNSA. V gave up 3 bases and J gave up 2 bases; unmatched junction bases: 4. The CDR3 loop spans 15 amino acids. V usage is TRBV7-2 and J usage is TRBJ1-5, with 7 bases matching TRBD1. The sequenced material came from peripheral blood. This TCR derives from a woman in her thirties or forties with COVID-19, enrolled during active disease. CDR3 amino acids: CASSFGTDRNQPQHF. CDR3 in DNA: TGTGCCAGCAGCTTCGGGACAGACCGCAATCAGCCCCAGCATTTT.